The TCR beta chain under discussion was sequenced for a study of T cells in Graves' hyperthyroidism and ophthalmopathy (dated by TCRdb to the late 2010s). With regard to the full study: Peripheral blood samples were taken at initial diagnosis, before any treatment was given. The 75 to 100 discovery patients were divided at random into training and test sets in a 7:3 ratio. Following sampling, methimazole starting at 30 mg daily was given to hyperthyroidism patients, and high-dose intravenous methylprednisolone was given to ophthalmopathy patients. A discovery cohort of around 100 patients, about 40 with Graves' ophthalmopathy and approximately 57 with stable Graves' hyperthyroidism, was used to find distinguishing TCR V-J signatures. Prospective prediction of ophthalmopathy was tested in an independent validation cohort consisting of about 20 hyperthyroidism patients and 17 patients who later progressed to ophthalmopathy. Thyroid tissue and blood T-cell repertoires from six or seven Graves' hyperthyroidism patients were also compared in the study. TCR Vbeta CDR3 sequencing of approximately 140 peripheral blood samples (43 ophthalmopathy, roughly 72 hyperthyroidism and approximately 17 progressor patients) is reported in the paper. Beyond this particular receptor, the publication reports: During validation, the model predicted progression to ophthalmopathy a median of around six months ahead of onset, with more than 60% sensitivity and roughly 72% specificity. Most expanded thyroid clonotypes (frequency above 0.001) were also found in blood, which suggests that blood repertoires may mirror thyroid immune responses. Sample size was not statistically predetermined, and investigators were not blinded to group allocation. In cross-validation, a model built on a 13 V-J signature told ophthalmopathy apart from stable hyperthyroidism with approximately 91% sensitivity and roughly 83% specificity, and in testing the same model reached 80%/75%.

Ophthalmopathy patients had moderately to severely active disease, with a Clinical Activity Score of 3 or more, a NOSPECS grade of 4 or more, and a disease duration of less than 3 months. Exclusion was applied to patients with uncontrolled infections, other autoimmune diseases, pregnancy or lactation. Diagnoses were based on clinical symptoms, serum thyroxine and TRAb, thyroid ultrasound and orbital computed tomography. PBMCs were separated from roughly 10 ml of fresh peripheral blood using Ficoll-Paque density gradient centrifugation. Trizol reagent was used to extract total RNA, and RNA quality was then checked on an Agilent 2100 Bioanalyzer. As to this clonotype: The clone's antigen remains unknown. It is likely a read error, because the conserved phenylalanine at the end of the CDR3 is missing. Because the CDR3's place on the DNA is in doubt, the DNA is left out and the CDR3 is given as listed by TCRdb.

TCR beta CDR3 regions were amplified from RNA transcripts. A first-round RT-PCR of the TCR CDR3 used the HTBI primer set with the Qiagen OneStep RT-PCR kit. A second multiplex PCR round built the libraries, followed by size selection and purification. Libraries were sequenced paired-end with 100 bp reads on an Illumina HiSeq2000. Concerning the study's data processing: SOAPnuke was used to process the raw data, throwing out any read that contained adapters or uncalled bases, had a mean Phred below 15, or lacked an exact constant-primer or identifier match. COPE v1.2.5 was used to merge high-quality paired reads, and clonotypes were defined as unique nucleotide sequences. MiTCR v1.1 was used to align the clonotypes against IMGT TRBV, TRBD and TRBJ reference segments. The analysis was restricted to V-J combinations with a frequency above 0.0001, which together covered 99% to 99.2% of the repertoires. The TCS score was defined as F50 (clonal expansion) divided by E x V (chaos), with BLOSUM62-based TCRdist calculated between CDR3 peptides within each V-J. Welch's t-statistics and random forest reduced roughly 530 V-J features to 13, which were used in a naive Bayes classifier (R e1071). Thyroid-blood repertoire similarity was quantified with the Morisita-Horn index. TCRdb reanalyzed the raw reads on its own, using fastp at Q25 for trimming and MiXCR for clone calling, and kept in-frame beta chains. A single entry per CDR3 protein holds the most common genes and DNA from its merged rows. The V and J calls, along with clone size, are taken from TCRdb and not from the paper's own processing. The sample records around 35,000 distinct CDR3 sequences, 40% to 65% of which are singletons. The biggest ten clones account for 25% of the sample.

As encoded in the germline V gene, CDR1 is MNHNS while CDR2 is SASEGT. The CDR3 is 8 amino acids in total, end residues counted. The origin of this receptor is a woman in her 40s with Graves' ophthalmopathy. The chain is encoded by TRBV6-1 joined to TRBJ2-1; TRBD2 is the table's D call and was not checked against the DNA. Sequenced material: blood. The CDR3 sequence is CASSGTSG.